This T cell receptor beta chain is drawn from a study of CXCR3-negative and CXCR3-positive naive CD8 T cells. A word on this clonotype: Its antigen remains unknown.

Broader study findings: CXCR3-positive naive cells had more hydrophobic TRB CDR3s than CXCR3-negative naive cells.

About 310,000 cells per CD8+ T cell subset were flow-sorted in triplicate. The study made its TRB cDNA libraries by 5' RACE, adding UMI labels. TCRdb re-analyzed the 5' RACE reads; it lists each CDR3 protein once, without DNA. The sample's table shows about 150,000 distinct CDR3 sequences. The receptor was isolated from a human donor in good health. Some clones in this sample may be carry-over from other donors' samples. Sequencing input: naive CXCR3+ CD8+ T cells from blood. Subset indicated: CD45RO-CCR7+CD27+CD95- naive CD8+ T cells expressing CXCR3 (TNR3+).

The CDR3 protein is CASTPSPGYEQYF. The chain couples TRBV5-1 to TRBJ2-7; as DNA is missing, the TRBD1 call by TCRdb cannot be tested. Germline V gene data show CDR1 as SGHRS and CDR2 as YFSETQ. The CDR3 has 13 amino acids. Looking up the rest from reference TRBV5-1 and TRBJ2-7 gives the full variable domain: KAGVTQTPRYLIKTRGQQVTLSCSPISGHRSVSWYQQTPGQGLQFLFEYFSETQRNKGNFPGRFSGRQFSNSRSEMNVSTLELGDSALYLCASTPSPGYEQYFGPGTRLTVT.